The T cell receptor (beta chain) described here comes from a study of T cell responses to AZD1222 COVID-19 vaccine. In the study overall: Recipients boosted at about 4 weeks or about 12 weeks are pooled.

Measured with immunoSEQ multiplex PCR; TCRdb has only the in-frame clones, and not every one. The sample holds around 84,000 clones; 86% are singletons and the top ten take 8.5% to 9%. Points from the study as a whole: Spike regions recognized by vaccine-associated CD4 TCRs spanned the protein, led by 160-218 and 743-854. Only six or seven AZD1222 recipients were seropositive at baseline. Among the donors, most were white British and more were female, and clonal diversity was possibly underestimated.

To note about this clone: Its antigen is currently unknown.

The CDR3 spans 15 residues. V gave up 1 base and J gave up 0 bases, with 7 bases separating them. The germline CDR1 and CDR2 sequences are LNHDA and SQIVND (reference sequence). The sample consisted of peripheral blood, taken on day 0 of AZD1222 vaccination. The gene calls are TRBV19 and TRBJ1-3, with D hard to call. The sequence derives from an adult in good health. CDR3 DNA: TGTGCCAGTAGTATAGGGTCCGACTCTGGAAACACCATATATTTT. This encodes CASSIGSDSGNTIYF.